The source of this TCR beta chain is a study of CD8+CD57+ T cells in acquired aplastic anemia. The germline V and J ends were trimmed by 1 base and 6 bases, with 12 bases remaining between them. The V gene's germline CDR1 is SGHVS and CDR2 FNYEAQ. The CDR3 contains 14 residues. By flow cytometry, patients selected for sequencing had shown an expansion of CD8+CD57+ cells. The patients, all of them, had severe acquired aplastic anemia. Only a few counts were recorded for this clonotype. Its antigen is still unknown. Genomic DNA served as template for TCR beta VDJ and CDR3 profiling. TCRdb re-derived calls from the reads in MiXCR, one entry per CDR3 protein. The sample lists some 150,000 distinct CDR3 sequences; around 75% were seen once. Study-wide findings and caveats: Patients and controls had CD8+ Simpson's diversity values that were not significantly distinct.

The rearrangement links TRBV7-6 to TRBJ1-2; a weak D match, TRBD1 (5 bases). The source of this sequence is a human donor with aplastic anemia. The sequenced sample consisted of sorted CD4+, CD8+, or CD8+CD57+ T cells (not recorded which) from PBMCs. In DNA, the CDR3 is TGTGCCAGCAGCTTAGGGGGAGGGGTGCATGGCTACACCTTC. This translates into CASSLGGGVHGYTF.